The 11 T cell receptor beta chains below come from one sample, sequenced in a study of blood T cell repertoires in COVID-19. Clones were sequenced by immunoSEQ multiplex PCR, and TCRdb holds only the in-frame ones, with some missing. The data show about 83,000 clones, around 90% seen once. Material for sequencing was peripheral blood. These receptors originate from a man of 80 years or more with active or convalescent COVID-19.

The chain links TRBV6-6 to TRBJ1-2; D remains ambiguous. Per germline, CDR1 MNHNY and CDR2 SVGAGI (reference sequence). The CDR3 extends over 13 amino acids. Trimming removed 5 bases from V and 6 bases from J, with 13 bases in between. DNA of the CDR3: TGTGCCAGCAGTACCAGGAGGGTGGATGGCTACACCTTC. Translating it yields CASSTRRVDGYTF.

The chain uses TRBV19 and TRBJ1-4; D might be TRBD1 (6 bases). The V and J ends lost 4 bases and 0 bases respectively, with 12 bases between them. CDR3 length equals 16 residues. The germline V gene has CDR1 LNHDA and CDR2 SQIVND (reference sequence). The CDR3 region is CASSTRQEPTNEKLFF. CDR3 DNA sequence: TGTGCCAGTAGTACGAGACAGGAGCCAACTAATGAAAAACTGTTTTTT.

V usage is TRBV5-6 and J usage is TRBJ1-2, with D tentatively TRBD1 (6 bases). Trimming stripped 3 bases from V and 5 bases from J, with 14 bases between. Germline V gene lookup returns CDR1 SGHDT and CDR2 YYEEEE. The CDR3 is 14 amino acids. CDR3 in amino acids: CASSYTGTRYGYTF. Here the CDR3 DNA reads TGTGCCAGCAGCTACACCGGGACACGGTATGGCTACACCTTC.

The chain combines TRBV12-3 or TRBV12-4 with TRBJ2-2, with no clear D. Trimming removed 2 bases from V and 4 bases from J, with 5 bases in between. This CDR3 contains 13 residues. CDR3 in amino acids: CASSLLFTGELFF. The CDR3 DNA reads as TGTGCCAGCAGTTTATTATTCACCGGGGAGCTGTTTTTT.

The rearrangement uses TRBV6-5 and TRBJ1-1, with unresolved D. The CDR3 has 14 amino acids. CDR1 and CDR2 from the germline V gene are MNHEY and SVGAGI. V shed 6 bases and J shed 1 base, with 12 bases lying between them. The CDR3 DNA follows: TGTGCCAGCAGCTTTACCTCAGGGAACACTGAAGCTTTCTTT. It is translated as CASSFTSGNTEAFF.

A single count supports this clone. The rearrangement joins TRBV5-1 to TRBJ2-3; the D gene is possibly TRBD2 (5 bases). Germline V lookup: CDR1 SGHRS, CDR2 YFSETQ. The CDR3 loop spans 15 amino acids. Trimming took 4 bases from V and 2 from J, leaving 14 bases between them. The CDR3 here is CASSRRGSATDTQYF. The CDR3, as DNA: TGCGCCAGCAGCCGCCGGGGTAGCGCCACAGATACGCAGTATTTT.

This clone was found a few times. The rearrangement joins TRBV2 to TRBJ1-4; 7 positions agree with TRBD1. Germline V gives CDR1 SNHLY, CDR2 FYNNEI. The CDR3 loop spans 14 amino acids. V lost 6 bases and J lost 7; bases outside the gene matches: 8. The chain's CDR3 is CASSPRQGGEKLFF. The DNA for the CDR3 is TGTGCCAGCAGCCCTAGACAGGGTGGTGAAAAACTGTTTTTT. Full variable domain (rest looked up from reference TRBV2 and TRBJ1-4): EPEVTQTPSHQVTQMGQEVILRCVPISNHLYFYWYRQILGQKVEFLVSFYNNEISEKSEIFDDQFSVERPDGSNFTLKIRSTKLEDSAMYFCASSPRQGGEKLFFGSGTQLSVL.

The chain recombines TRBV19 with TRBJ1-2; possible D gene TRBD1, 5 bases. Germline assignment: CDR1 LNHDA and CDR2 SQIVND (reference sequence). V was clipped by 5 bases and J by 8 bases, with 21 bases between them. CDR3 length equals 15 residues. CDR3 nucleotides: TGTGCCAGTAGTGCGGACACCCTGGGCCGGGTCGGCTACACCTTC. It encodes CASSADTLGRVGYTF.

The chain employs TRBV3-1 (or the pseudogene TRBV3-2) and TRBJ2-7, with D tentatively TRBD1 (5 bases). Germline V gene data show CDR1 as LGHDT and CDR2 as YNNKEL (reference sequence). Trimming removed 2 bases at V and 3 bases at J, with 8 bases between. There are 13 residues in the CDR3. The CDR3 nucleotides read TGTGCCAGCAGCCAAAGCCAGGGCTACGAGCAGTACGTC. This encodes CASSQSQGYEQYV.

This clone was observed a single time. The chain has TRBV28 and TRBJ1-1; D uncertain. Germline lookup yields CDR1 MDHEN and CDR2 SYDVKM. The ends were cut back, 7 bases at V and 7 bases at J, with 10 bases in the middle. The CDR3 covers 11 residues. The CDR3 DNA is TGTGCCAGCACCCTGCTCGGTGAAGCTTTCTTT. It translates to CASTLLGEAFF.

This CDR3 is CASSLTGGETQYF. Here the CDR3 DNA reads TGTGCCAGCAGCCTGACAGGAGGAGAGACCCAGTACTTC. V usage is TRBV7-8 and J usage is TRBJ2-5; maybe TRBD1 (6 bases). Germline values: CDR1 SGHVS, CDR2 FQNEAQ. The V gene lost 5 bases and the J gene lost 4 bases, with 11 bases spanning the gap. This CDR3 spans 13 amino acids.